The 13 T cell receptor beta chains presented below share a single source sample, sequenced in a study of response to subunit inactivated influenza vaccine. Each CDR3 protein gets one entry after TCRdb re-called the RT-PCR reads with MiXCR. The sample records roughly 500,000 distinct CDR3 sequences, less than 30% being singletons. Source: CD4+ T cells sorted from PBMCs, taken less than 6 days after vaccination. These receptors were taken from a man aged 50-60 years who received an inactivated influenza vaccine.

This chain links TRBV12-3 or TRBV12-4 with TRBJ1-4; TRBD1 might be the D (5 bases). The CDR3 contains 15 residues. The ends were cut back, 6 bases at V and 7 bases at J, with 18 bases in the middle. In DNA form, the CDR3 reads TGTGCCAGCAGCAAGCCGGGACCCATGGCTGAAAAACTGTTTTTT. Encoded protein: CASSKPGPMAEKLFF.

The sample holds a few counts of this clonotype. CDR3 DNA sequence: TGTGCCAGCAGGGCCGCCGCCACAACTAATGAAAAACTGTTTTTT. It translates to CASRAAATTNEKLFF. This chain joins TRBV12-3 or TRBV12-4 and TRBJ1-4, with D unresolved. Between the trimmed V and J ends, which lost 6 bases and 0 bases, there was a span of 11 bases. This CDR3 comprises 15 residues.

This clonotype was recorded a few times. This chain uses TRBV15 with TRBJ2-3, with D unclear. V was clipped by 3 bases and J by 0 bases, with 7 bases between them. Germline CDR1 LNHNV, CDR2 YYDKDF (reference sequence). The CDR3 spans 14 residues. The CDR3 here is CATSRTRSTDTQYF. The CDR3 bases are TGTGCCACCAGCAGGACGAGGAGCACAGATACGCAGTATTTT.

In its sample, this clonotype was seen a few times. This chain uses TRBV5-1 with TRBJ1-3; tentatively, D is TRBD1 (5 bases). The V end lost 0 bases, the J end lost 4 bases, and 8 bases lay between the germline ends. CDR3 size: 14 residues. Germline values: CDR1 SGHRS, CDR2 YFSETQ. CDR3 bases: TGCGCCAGCAGCTTGGCGGCAGGGGGAAACACCATATATTTT. This gives the protein CASSLAAGGNTIYF.

The genes are TRBV11-1 and TRBJ2-3; 10 nucleotides align to TRBD2. Germline V gene sequence: CDR1 SGHAT, CDR2 FQDESV (reference sequence). The CDR3 covers 19 residues. The V segment lost 3 bases and the J segment 0 bases; nucleotides outside the gene matches: 12. CDR3 sequence: CASSLRRSGRATSTDTQYF. DNA for the CDR3: TGTGCCAGCAGCTTGCGGCGGAGCGGGAGGGCAACTAGCACAGATACGCAGTATTTT.

CDR3 protein: CASSYSRISGANVLTF. DNA for the CDR3: TGTGCCAGCAGTTACTCGAGGATCTCTGGGGCCAACGTCCTGACTTTC. The chain uses TRBV6-2 or TRBV6-3 and TRBJ2-6; D is unclear. Trimming took off 0 bases at V and 0 bases at J, with 6 bases between the two ends. The CDR3 sequence is 16 residues long. Germline loops: CDR1 MNHEY, CDR2 SVGEGT.

This clonotype was recorded many times. The V call is TRBV3-1, the J call TRBJ2-7, with unresolved D. Trimming removed 1 base at V and 5 bases at J, with 6 bases between. Looked up from germline, CDR1 is LGHDT and CDR2 is YNNKEL (reference sequence). The CDR3 consists of 12 residues. In DNA, the CDR3 is TGTGCCAGCAGCCAAGTTCCGCACGAGCAGTACTTC. It yields the protein CASSQVPHEQYF.

The rearrangement joins TRBV3-1 to TRBJ1-4; D remains unclear. The V and J ends lost 4 bases and 8 bases respectively, with 8 bases between them. Germline V gene data show CDR1 as LGHDT and CDR2 as YNNKEL (reference sequence). The CDR3 runs to 12 residues. DNA of the CDR3: TGTGCCAGCAGCCGTAGATACGAAAAACTGTTTTTT. Encoded protein: CASSRRYEKLFF.

In its sample, this clonotype was seen a few times. The chain uses TRBV20-1 and TRBJ2-3; 8 bases are a match to TRBD2. Per the germline V gene, CDR1 is DFQATT and CDR2 is SNEGSKA (reference sequence). Trimming took 4 bases from V and 0 from J; bases not matched to a gene: 6. CDR3 length: 15 residues. Here the CDR3 DNA reads TGCAGTGCTATACGCGGGGGGCTTAGCACAGATACGCAGTATTTT. Translating it yields CSAIRGGLSTDTQYF.

This clonotype occurred a few times. The chain combines TRBV20-1 with TRBJ1-5; 8 positions match TRBD1. J was trimmed by 7 bases and V by 3 bases; bases with no gene match: 5. The germline CDR1 and CDR2 sequences are DFQATT and SNEGSKA (reference sequence). CDR3 length: 13 amino acids. CDR3 sequence (DNA): TGCAGTGCTAGTATGACAGGGGAACAGCCCCAGCATTTT. This encodes CSASMTGEQPQHF.

The chain links TRBV4-3 to TRBJ2-1; 7 bases map to TRBD2. The V gene's germline CDR1 is LGHNA and CDR2 YSLEER. The CDR3 extends over 18 amino acids. Unmatched junction bases numbered 17, after V lost 0 bases and J lost 9 bases. The CDR3 nucleotides read TGCGCCAGCAGCCAAGACGTCCCCGGGGTAGCGGGCCTCACTGAGCAGTTCTTC. It yields the protein CASSQDVPGVAGLTEQFF.

This chain connects TRBV7-2 to TRBJ2-7; D call uncertain. V was pared by 0 bases and J by 4 bases, with 16 bases between. The CDR3 runs 16 residues. Germline CDR1 and CDR2: SGHTA and FQGNSA. In DNA form, the CDR3 reads TGTGCCAGCAGCTTAGCGCCCAGGAGCGCCTTGTACGAGCAGTACTTC. Amino acids: CASSLAPRSALYEQYF.

This clonotype was counted between two and nine times. V is TRBV12-3 or TRBV12-4 and J is TRBJ1-2, with a possible D match to TRBD1 (5 bases). The CDR3 runs 11 residues. V was cut by 4 bases and J by 14 bases, with 14 bases left in between. Here the CDR3 reads CASSSSRTSTF. DNA of the CDR3: TGTGCCAGCAGTTCCTCAAGGACATCAACCTTC.